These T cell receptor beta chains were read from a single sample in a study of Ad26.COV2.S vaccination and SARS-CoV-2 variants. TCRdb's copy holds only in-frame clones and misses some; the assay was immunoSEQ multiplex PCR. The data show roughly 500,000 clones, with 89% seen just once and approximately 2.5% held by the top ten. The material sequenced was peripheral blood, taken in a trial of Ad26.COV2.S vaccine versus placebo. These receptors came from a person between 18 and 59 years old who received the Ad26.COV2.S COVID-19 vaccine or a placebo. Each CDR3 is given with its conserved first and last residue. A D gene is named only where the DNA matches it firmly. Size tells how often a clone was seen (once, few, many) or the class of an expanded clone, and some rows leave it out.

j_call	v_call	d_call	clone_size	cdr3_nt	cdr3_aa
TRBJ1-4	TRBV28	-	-	TGTGCCAGCAGTGGGGGTTCAGGGCGAGGAGAAAAACTGTTTTTT	CASSGGSGRGEKLFF
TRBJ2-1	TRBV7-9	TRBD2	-	TGTGCCAGCAGTTCGGGACTAGCGGGAGGATGGGGAGGTTTTAGTGAGCAGTTCTTC	CASSSGLAGGWGGFSEQFF
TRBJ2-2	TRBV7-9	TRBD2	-	TGTGCCAGCAGCTTAGGACTAGCTAACACCGGGGAGCTGTTTTTT	CASSLGLANTGELFF
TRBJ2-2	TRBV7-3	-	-	TGTGCCAGCAGCTTAAGGGTTCACGGGGAGCTGTTTTTT	CASSLRVHGELFF
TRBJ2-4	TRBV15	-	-	TGTGCCACCAGCAAGGGGTTAGCCAAAAACATTCAGTACTTC	CATSKGLAKNIQYF
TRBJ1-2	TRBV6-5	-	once	TGTGCCAGCAGCGGGACAACTAACTATGGCTACACCTTC	CASSGTTNYGYTF
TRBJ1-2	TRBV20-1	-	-	TGCAGTGCTGGAGGGGGGGATGGCTACACCTTC	CSAGGGDGYTF
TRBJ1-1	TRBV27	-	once	TGTGCCAGCAGTTTACGGGGAATGAACACTGAAGCTTTCTTT	CASSLRGMNTEAFF
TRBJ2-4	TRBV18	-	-	TGTGCCAGCTCACCGACCAACGGGGGCTTCATTCAGTACTTC	CASSPTNGGFIQYF
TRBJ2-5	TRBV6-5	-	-	TGTGCCAGCAGTTACCCCCAGGGAGCGGAGACCCAGTACTTC	CASSYPQGAETQYF
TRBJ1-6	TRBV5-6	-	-	TGTGCCAGCAGCAAGGGACCTATAACGGCGTATAATTCACCCCTCCACTTT	CASSKGPITAYNSPLHF
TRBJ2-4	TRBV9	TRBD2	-	TGTGCCAGCAGCGTAGGAGTCCCGGGGGGAAGGGGCACGCAGTACTTC	CASSVGVPGGRGTQYF
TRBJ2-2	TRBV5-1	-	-	TGCGCCAGCAGCTTGGATCCCGGCCGTACGAACACCGGGGAGCTGTTTTTT	CASSLDPGRTNTGELFF
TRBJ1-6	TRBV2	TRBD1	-	TGTGCCAGCAGGGACAGGGGGTGGGCACCCCTCCACTTT	CASRDRGWAPLHF
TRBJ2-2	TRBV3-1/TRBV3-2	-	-	TGTGCCAGCAGCCACGCCGGGGAGCTGTTTTTT	CASSHAGELFF
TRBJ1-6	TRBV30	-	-	TGTGCCTGGAGTAGGCTACTGCGGAACTATAATTCACCCCTCCACTTT	CAWSRLLRNYNSPLHF
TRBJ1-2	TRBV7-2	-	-	TGTGCCAGCAGCTTAGCCCCCCACGAAGGCTATGGCTATACCTTC	CASSLAPHEGYGYTF
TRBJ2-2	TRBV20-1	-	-	TGCAGTGCTAGTGGAGCCCGAGACCATACCGGGGAGCTGTTTTTT	CSASGARDHTGELFF
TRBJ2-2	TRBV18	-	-	TGTGCCAGCTCACCTATAACAGGATTCGCCGGGGAGCTGTTTTTT	CASSPITGFAGELFF
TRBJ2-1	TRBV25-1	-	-	TGTGCCAGCAGTGAATTTGGGGCTGGCCACGAGCAGTTCTTC	CASSEFGAGHEQFF
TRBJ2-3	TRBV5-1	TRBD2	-	TGCGCCAGCAGCCCTACTAGCGGGGGGGCGCCAGATACGCAGTATTTT	CASSPTSGGAPDTQYF
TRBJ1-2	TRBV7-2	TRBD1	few	TGTGCCAGCAGCTCTTGGACAGGAAGGAACTATGGCTACACCTTC	CASSSWTGRNYGYTF
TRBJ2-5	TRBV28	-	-	TGTGCCAGCACAAAAGGGAGCAGACACCAAGAGACCCAGTACTTC	CASTKGSRHQETQYF
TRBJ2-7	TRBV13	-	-	TGTGCCAGCACCGCAGGGGAAACCTACGAGCAGTACTTC	CASTAGETYEQYF
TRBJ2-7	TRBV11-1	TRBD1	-	TGTGCCAGCAGCCGTCGGACAGGGCCCCCCAACGAGCAGTACTTC	CASSRRTGPPNEQYF
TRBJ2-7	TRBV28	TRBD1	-	TGTGCCAGCAGGGTAGAGGGGGCGTACTCCTACGAGCAGTACTTC	CASRVEGAYSYEQYF
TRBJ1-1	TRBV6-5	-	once	TGTGCCAGTCAGCGAGGGGGCACTGAAGCTTTCTTT	CASQRGGTEAFF
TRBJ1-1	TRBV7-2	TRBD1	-	TGTGCCAGCAGCGACCGGGGGGGACAGGATGAAGCTTTCTTT	CASSDRGGQDEAFF
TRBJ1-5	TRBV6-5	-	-	TGTGCCAGCGCGGACAGCTTCCACTGGAATCAGCCCCAGCATTTT	CASADSFHWNQPQHF
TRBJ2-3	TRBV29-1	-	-	TGCAGCGTTGAAGAGAGCCAGACGGATACGCAGTATTTT	CSVEESQTDTQYF
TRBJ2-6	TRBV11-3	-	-	TGTGCCAGCAGTGAGCCGGGGGCCAACGTCCTGACTTTC	CASSEPGANVLTF
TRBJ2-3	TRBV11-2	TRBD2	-	TGTGCCAGCAGCCTACCCGGGAGGGGGGGAGCAGATACGCAGTATTTT	CASSLPGRGGADTQYF
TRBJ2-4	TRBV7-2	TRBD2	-	TGTGCCAGCAGACCAGAGGGGCTAGCGGGGGGGTCGTACTTC	CASRPEGLAGGSYF
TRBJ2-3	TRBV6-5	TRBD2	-	TGTGCCAGCGCACTAGCGGGAGCTGGAGATACGCAGTATTTT	CASALAGAGDTQYF
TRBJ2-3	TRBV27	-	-	TGTGCCAGCAGTTTACGGGGAGTATACCCAGATACGCAGTATTTT	CASSLRGVYPDTQYF
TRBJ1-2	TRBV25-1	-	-	TGTGCCAGCAGTGAGCAGGACGGGTATGGCTACACCTTC	CASSEQDGYGYTF
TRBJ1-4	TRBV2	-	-	TGTGCCAGCAGCCTTCAGGGGTTAGGGGAAAAACTGTTTTTT	CASSLQGLGEKLFF
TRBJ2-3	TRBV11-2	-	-	TGTGCCAGCAGCTTTAAGATTTGGGCAAGCACAGATACGCAGTATTTT	CASSFKIWASTDTQYF
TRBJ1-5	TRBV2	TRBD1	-	TGTGCCAGCAGTCGGACAGGGGGACTGTTAAGCAATCAGCCCCAGCATTTT	CASSRTGGLLSNQPQHF
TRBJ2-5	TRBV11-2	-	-	TGTGCCAGCAGCTTAGACTGGAGGGGGCCGACTGAGACCCAGTACTTC	CASSLDWRGPTETQYF
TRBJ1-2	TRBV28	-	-	TGTGCCAGCAGCCTGACCCTACACACTAACTATGGCTACACCTTC	CASSLTLHTNYGYTF
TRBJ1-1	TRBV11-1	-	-	TGTGCCAGCAGTCGACGGGAAAACACTGAAGCTTTCTTT	CASSRRENTEAFF
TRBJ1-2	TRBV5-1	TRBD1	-	TGCGCCAGCAGCGCGGACCCCGGGACAGGGTTAAACTTC	CASSADPGTGLNF
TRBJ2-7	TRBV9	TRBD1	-	TGTGCCAGCAGCCCCCTTCCCTACAGGGGATACGAGCAGTACTTC	CASSPLPYRGYEQYF
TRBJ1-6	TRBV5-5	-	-	TGTGCCAGCAGCTTCGGGGACACTGGATTTCCCCTCCACTTT	CASSFGDTGFPLHF
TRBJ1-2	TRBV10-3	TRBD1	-	TGTGCCATCAGGGCCGGGACAGGGGGGCCTGGCTACACCTTC	CAIRAGTGGPGYTF
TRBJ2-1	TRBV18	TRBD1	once	TGTGCCAGCTCACCAACAGGGGTTTATGAGCAGTTCTTC	CASSPTGVYEQFF
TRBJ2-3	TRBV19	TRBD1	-	TGTGCCAGTAGAGGGACAGGGGGCCGCACAGATACGCAGTATTTT	CASRGTGGRTDTQYF
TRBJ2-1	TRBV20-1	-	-	TGCAGTGCTAGTCGGTACAATGAGCAGTTCTTC	CSASRYNEQFF
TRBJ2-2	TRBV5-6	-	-	TGTGCCAGCAGCTTCCGGGGGACCGGGGAGCTGTTTTTT	CASSFRGTGELFF
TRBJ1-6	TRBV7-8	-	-	TGTGCCAGCAGCTTAGAGCGGATACTGTATAATTCACCCCTCCACTTT	CASSLERILYNSPLHF
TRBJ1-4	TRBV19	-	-	TGTGCCAGTAGTATGACATCCGACGGGGATGAAAAACTGTTTTTT	CASSMTSDGDEKLFF
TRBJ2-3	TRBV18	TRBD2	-	TGTGCCAGCTCAGATGGACTAGCGGGGACAGATACGCAGTATTTT	CASSDGLAGTDTQYF
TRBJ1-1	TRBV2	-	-	TGTGCCAGCAGTTTTACTTCAAACGATGGAGCTTTCTTT	CASSFTSNDGAFF
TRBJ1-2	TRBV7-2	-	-	TGTGCCAGCAGCTTCCACTCCGGGGGGGCCTATGGCTACACCTTC	CASSFHSGGAYGYTF
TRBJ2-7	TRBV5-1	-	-	TGCGCCAGCAGCTTGCCCAGGGCAGGGAGCTCCTACGAGCAGTACTTC	CASSLPRAGSSYEQYF
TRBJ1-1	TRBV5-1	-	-	TGCGCCAGCAGCTTGACAGACTTGAACACTGAAGCTTTCTTT	CASSLTDLNTEAFF
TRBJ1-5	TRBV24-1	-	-	TGTGCCACCAGACGGACAGACACCCCGAGAGATAGTCAGCCCCAGCATTTT	CATRRTDTPRDSQPQHF
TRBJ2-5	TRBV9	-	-	TGTGCCAGCAGCGTAACCCCACGGGGAGAGACCCAGTACTTC	CASSVTPRGETQYF
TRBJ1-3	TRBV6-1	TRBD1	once	TGTGCCAGCAGTGAAGTACGGGACAGGTCAATCTCTGGAAACACCATATATTTT	CASSEVRDRSISGNTIYF